Listed below are T cell receptor beta chains from one sample, sequenced in a study of blood T cell repertoires in COVID-19. The table came from immunoSEQ multiplex PCR; TCRdb's copy has only in-frame clones and leaves some out. The sample yields about 240,000 clones, about nine tenths seen once. The sequencing input was peripheral blood. The receptors were sampled from a man in his sixties with acute or convalescent COVID-19. The CDR3 runs from the conserved cysteine through the conserved F or W. D genes are given only for firm matches.

J gene | V gene | D gene | CDR3 protein | CDR3 DNA
TRBJ2-5 | TRBV18 | TRBD1 | CASSETGLETQYF | TGTGCCAGCTCAGAGACAGGGTTGGAGACCCAGTACTTC
TRBJ2-7 | TRBV4-1 | . | CASSQERGQSYEQYF | TGCGCCAGCAGCCAAGAGAGAGGACAGTCCTACGAGCAGTACTTC
TRBJ1-1 | TRBV9 | . | CASSVGAGSGTEAFF | TGTGCCAGCAGCGTAGGGGCAGGGTCGGGCACTGAAGCTTTCTTT
TRBJ2-5 | TRBV6-2/TRBV6-3 | TRBD1 | CASSRGGAGETQYF | TGTGCCAGCAGCCGAGGGGGCGCGGGCGAGACCCAGTACTTC
TRBJ2-3 | TRBV18 | . | CASSPLDTPTDTQYF | TGTGCCAGCTCACCACTCGACACTCCCACAGATACGCAGTATTTT
TRBJ2-7 | TRBV14 | . | CASSQILGASEQYF | TGTGCCAGCAGCCAAATCCTGGGAGCCTCCGAGCAGTACTTC
TRBJ2-3 | TRBV4-2 | . | CASSQEETDTQYF | TGTGCCAGCAGCCAGGAGGAGACAGATACGCAGTATTTT
TRBJ2-1 | TRBV5-1 | . | CASSLGLTLYNEQFF | TGCGCCAGCAGCTTGGGTCTTACCCTATACAATGAGCAGTTCTTC
TRBJ2-1 | TRBV27 | TRBD1 | CASNLRQGASLNEQFF | TGTGCCAGCAATCTCAGACAGGGGGCATCCCTTAATGAGCAGTTCTTC
TRBJ2-3 | TRBV10-3 | TRBD2 | CAISEAGTSGSPLTDTQYF | TGTGCCATCAGTGAGGCCGGGACTAGCGGGAGTCCTCTCACAGATACGCAGTATTTT